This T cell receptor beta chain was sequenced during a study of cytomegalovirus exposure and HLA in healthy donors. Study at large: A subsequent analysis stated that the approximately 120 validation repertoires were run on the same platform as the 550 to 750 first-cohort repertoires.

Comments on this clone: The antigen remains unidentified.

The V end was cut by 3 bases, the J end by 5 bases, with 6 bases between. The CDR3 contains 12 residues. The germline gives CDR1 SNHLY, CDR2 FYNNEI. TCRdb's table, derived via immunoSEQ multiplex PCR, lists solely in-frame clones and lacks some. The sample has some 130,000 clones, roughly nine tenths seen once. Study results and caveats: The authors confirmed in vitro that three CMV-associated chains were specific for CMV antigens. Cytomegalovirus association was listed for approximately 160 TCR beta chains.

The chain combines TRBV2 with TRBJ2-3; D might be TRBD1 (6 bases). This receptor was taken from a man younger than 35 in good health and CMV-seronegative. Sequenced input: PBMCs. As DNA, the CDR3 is TGTGCCAGCAGTGACAGGGGAGATACGCAGTATTTT. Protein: CASSDRGDTQYF. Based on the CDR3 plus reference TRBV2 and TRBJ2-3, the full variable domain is EPEVTQTPSHQVTQMGQEVILRCVPISNHLYFYWYRQILGQKVEFLVSFYNNEISEKSEIFDDQFSVERPDGSNFTLKIRSTKLEDSAMYFCASSDRGDTQYFGPGTRLTVL.